Below, 26 T cell receptor beta chains from the same sample are listed, as sequenced in a study of blood T cell repertoires in COVID-19. Using immunoSEQ multiplex PCR, the repertoire was profiled, and TCRdb retains in-frame clones only, with some absent. The sample has about 200,000 clones, nearly 90% seen once. The sequenced material came from peripheral blood. The receptors derive from a man aged 55 to 70 with active or convalescent COVID-19.

This sequence joins TRBV2 and TRBJ1-2; D is undetermined. Trimming stripped 4 bases from V and 8 bases from J, with 11 bases between. Germline-derived CDR1 and CDR2 are SNHLY and FYNNEI. This CDR3 has 12 residues. CDR3 loop: CASSVGPGGYTF. DNA for the CDR3: TGTGCCAGCAGTGTGGGCCCGGGGGGCTACACCTTC.

The rearrangement joins TRBV6-5 to TRBJ2-3; TRBD1 aligns across 11 bases. The germline CDR1 and CDR2 sequences are MNHEY and SVGAGI. This CDR3 region has 13 residues. The ends lost 10 bases at V and 4 bases at J; junction bases unmatched: 4. CDR3 DNA: TGTGCCATCAGGACAGGGGGCGCAGATACGCAGTATTTT. Amino acids: CAIRTGGADTQYF.

The V and J genes are TRBV19 and TRBJ2-7, with unresolved D. CDR1 is LNHDA and CDR2 is SQIVND in the germline V gene (reference sequence). With 5 bases removed from V and 3 bases from J, the gap between germline ends came to 14 bases. This CDR3 has 14 amino acids. The CDR3, as DNA: TGTGCCAGTAGTTTTGGGCCACTGGGCTACGAGCAGTACTTC. As protein: CASSFGPLGYEQYF.

This sequence joins TRBV15 and TRBJ2-1; 7 bases fit TRBD1. J was trimmed by 3 bases and V by 8 bases; bases with no gene match: 4. CDR1 is LNHNV, CDR2 YYDKDF, per germline (reference sequence). The CDR3 extends over 13 amino acids. The CDR3 nucleotides are TGTGCCACCGGTTCAGGGGGCTACAATGAGCAGTTCTTC. It specifies CATGSGGYNEQFF.

CDR3 region: CASGFGRAEQYF. The CDR3 coding sequence is TGTGCTAGTGGTTTTGGGCGGGCTGAGCAGTACTTC. The rearrangement joins TRBV12-5 to TRBJ2-7; D may be TRBD2 (5 bases). Germline loops: CDR1 LGHNT, CDR2 FRNRAP. This CDR3 region has 12 residues. Trimming took 3 bases from V and 7 from J, leaving 10 bases between them.

The chain recombines TRBV19 with TRBJ1-1; 8 nucleotides line up with TRBD1. The CDR3 length is 13 residues. The germline V gene encodes CDR1 LNHDA and CDR2 SQIVND (reference sequence). With V trimmed by 7 bases and J by 7 bases, 8 bases remained unmatched. The CDR3 loop is CASIRTGPSEAFF. As DNA, the CDR3 is TGTGCCAGTATCCGGACAGGGCCTAGTGAAGCTTTCTTT.

This chain connects TRBV11-2 to TRBJ2-7; weak D call: TRBD1 (5 bases). The CDR3 totals 14 residues. Germline V gene lookup returns CDR1 SGHAT and CDR2 FQNNGV. V was trimmed by 3 bases and J by 1 base, leaving 10 bases between them. CDR3 sequence: CASSLGQNSYEQYF. The CDR3 coding sequence is TGTGCCAGCAGCTTGGGGCAGAATTCCTACGAGCAGTACTTC.

The rearrangement links TRBV11-2 to TRBJ1-5; 7 positions agree with TRBD1. There are 15 residues in the CDR3. Unmatched junction bases numbered 2, after V lost 0 bases and J lost 3 bases. Germline V gives CDR1 SGHAT, CDR2 FQNNGV. DNA for the CDR3: TGTGCCAGCAGCTTAGAAGGGGGCCCCAATCAGCCCCAGCATTTT. It codes for CASSLEGGPNQPQHF.

The rearrangement joins TRBV27 to TRBJ2-3, with 8 bases identical to TRBD2. The ends lost 7 bases at V and 14 bases at J; junction bases unmatched: 8. The CDR3 consists of 11 residues. CDR1 and CDR2 from the germline V gene are MNHEY and SMNVEV (reference sequence). CDR3 nucleotide sequence: TGTGCCAGCATTTCCGGGGGGGCGGGGTATTTT. The encoded protein is CASISGGAGYF.

The rearrangement joins TRBV6-4 to TRBJ2-2; TRBD2 aligns across 8 bases. The CDR3 is 15 amino acids. V dropped 4 bases and J dropped 5; count of bases not matched to a gene: 6. Germline CDR1 is MRHNA and CDR2 is SNTAGT. CDR3 in amino acids: CASSVRSGGTGELFF. The CDR3 DNA follows: TGTGCCAGCAGTGTAAGGAGCGGGGGTACCGGGGAGCTGTTTTTT.

V is TRBV6-5 and J is TRBJ2-5; perhaps TRBD1 as D (5 bases). The CDR3 is made up of 13 amino acids. The ends were cut back, 3 bases at V and 4 bases at J, with 9 bases in the middle. In germline, CDR1 is MNHEY, CDR2 SVGAGI. In DNA form, the CDR3 reads TGTGCCAGCAGTTATGGCAGGGCAGAGACCCAGTACTTC. It translates to CASSYGRAETQYF.

The chain carries TRBV27 and TRBJ2-3; possible D gene TRBD2, 6 bases. V was shortened by 5 bases and J by 10 bases, with 13 bases between the two germline ends. This CDR3 region has 12 residues. CDR1 and CDR2 (germline): MNHEY, SMNVEV (reference sequence). The DNA for the CDR3 is TGTGCCAGCAGTGCCCTCGGGGGTGCGCAGTATTTT. Translation: CASSALGGAQYF.

The genes are TRBV15 and TRBJ2-1, with 7 bases that match TRBD1. The germline V gene has CDR1 LNHNV and CDR2 YYDKDF (reference sequence). V trimming: 8 bases; J trimming: 1 base; junction bases outside the gene matches: 5. CDR3 length: 14 residues. As DNA, the CDR3 is TGTGCCACCCTACAGGGGTCTTCCTACAATGAGCAGTTCTTC. Encoded protein: CATLQGSSYNEQFF.

The chain links TRBV7-9 to TRBJ2-3, with D hard to call. CDR1 is SEHNR, CDR2 FQNEAQ, per germline (reference sequence). CDR3 length: 12 amino acids. V dropped 4 bases and J dropped 2 bases, with 4 bases sitting between them. CDR3 amino acids: CASSSYTDTQYF. The DNA for the CDR3 is TGTGCCAGCAGCTCGTACACAGATACGCAGTATTTT.

V gene TRBV29-1 combines with J gene TRBJ2-3, with TRBD1 as a possible D gene (6 bases). V lost 5 bases to trimming and J lost 0 bases, with 9 bases between them. This CDR3 has 13 amino acids. Per germline, CDR1 SQVTM and CDR2 ANQGSEA. The CDR3 region is CSVFRGSTDTQYF. The CDR3 DNA reads TGCAGCGTTTTTAGGGGGAGCACAGATACGCAGTATTTT.

To note about this clone: An end of the junction differs from the germline gene, which may be a read error. The genes are TRBV2 and TRBJ2-7, with TRBD1 matching 10 bases. The CDR3 is 14 amino acids. CDR1 SNHLY and CDR2 FYNNEI come from the germline V gene. The CDR3 DNA sequence: TGTGCCAGCAGTGGACAGGGGGCCTCCGACGAGCAGTACTTC. Its translation: CASSGQGASDEQYF.

V and J are TRBV5-1 and TRBJ2-7; 7 positions agree with TRBD1. Per germline, CDR1 SGHRS and CDR2 YFSETQ. After removal of 1 base from V and 2 bases from J, the junction contained 9 bases not matched to a gene. The CDR3 is 16 amino acids. The CDR3 sequence is CASSLLPRDRTYEQYF. The CDR3 region has the DNA TGCGCCAGCAGCTTGCTTCCCCGGGACAGAACCTACGAGCAGTACTTC.

The chain uses TRBV7-9 and TRBJ1-5; the match to TRBD1 covers 9 bases. Unmatched junction bases numbered 14, after V lost 6 bases and J lost 5 bases. Germline values: CDR1 SEHNR, CDR2 FQNEAQ (reference sequence). This CDR3 comprises 17 residues. The CDR3 loop is CASSHVIGTGWDQPQHF. DNA of the CDR3: TGTGCCAGCAGTCACGTGATCGGGACAGGGTGGGATCAGCCCCAGCATTTT.

The rearrangement links TRBV4-1 to TRBJ1-2, with a weak D call TRBD1 (6 bases). CDR1 and CDR2 (germline): MGHRA, YSYEKL. The V end lost 0 bases, the J end lost 5 bases, and 19 bases lay between the germline ends. This CDR3 has 17 amino acids. The CDR3 sequence: CASSQDSQGTGIYGYTF. Written as DNA, the CDR3 is TGCGCCAGCAGCCAAGATAGTCAAGGAACAGGGATTTATGGCTACACCTTC.

The rearrangement uses TRBV7-8 and TRBJ2-2; 7 positions agree with TRBD2. The CDR3 is 15 residues long. Germline lookup yields CDR1 SGHVS and CDR2 FQNEAQ. The V gene end was trimmed by 1 base and the J gene end by 1 base; junction bases not matched to a gene: 0. The CDR3 is CASSLGGGNTGELFF. CDR3 DNA sequence: TGTGCCAGCAGCTTAGGCGGGGGGAACACCGGGGAGCTGTTTTTT.

The chain recombines TRBV2 with TRBJ1-5, with 10 bases fitting TRBD1. From germline, CDR1 is SNHLY and CDR2 FYNNEI. With V trimmed by 7 bases and J by 6 bases, 6 bases remained unmatched. The length of the CDR3 is 14 residues. The DNA for the CDR3 is TGTGCCAGCACTAAGACAGGGGGCTCTCAGCCCCAGCATTTT. It translates to CASTKTGGSQPQHF.

This chain uses TRBV9 with TRBJ2-2, with TRBD2 matching over 8 bases. Trimming removed 4 bases from V and 2 bases from J; junction bases left unmatched: 7. The germline gives CDR1 SGDLS, CDR2 YYNGEE. The length of the CDR3 is 16 residues. CDR3 region: CASSPGTSVNTGELFF. The DNA for the CDR3 is TGTGCCAGCAGCCCAGGGACTAGTGTAAACACCGGGGAGCTGTTTTTT.

This CDR3 reads CASSTGNYGYTF. CDR3 in DNA: TGTGCCAGCAGCACAGGGAACTATGGCTACACCTTC. The chain couples TRBV2 to TRBJ1-2; D is perhaps TRBD1 (6 bases). Germline lookup yields CDR1 SNHLY and CDR2 FYNNEI. The V and J ends lost 6 bases and 2 bases respectively, with 7 bases between them. The CDR3 has 12 amino acids.

The chain combines TRBV5-8 with TRBJ2-7; D remains unclear. The V and J ends lost 3 bases and 0 bases respectively, with 4 bases between them. The germline gives CDR1 SGHTS, CDR2 YDEGEE. This CDR3 spans 12 amino acids. The CDR3 DNA is TGTGCCAGCAGCTCTTCCTCCTACGAGCAGTACTTC. This translates into CASSSSSYEQYF.

The rearrangement uses TRBV15 and TRBJ2-7; 10 bases fit TRBD2. Germline-derived CDR1 and CDR2 are LNHNV and YYDKDF (reference sequence). The V segment lost 1 base and the J segment 7 bases; nucleotides outside the gene matches: 10. CDR3 length: 16 residues. CDR3 loop: CATSRVGSGGAREQYF. For the CDR3, the DNA is TGTGCCACCAGCAGAGTTGGGAGCGGGGGGGCAAGGGAGCAGTACTTC. Variable domain in full (rest from reference TRBV15 and TRBJ2-7): DAMVIQNPRYQVTQFGKPVTLSCSQTLNHNVMYWYQQKSSQAPKLLFHYYDKDFNNEADTPDNFQSRRPNTSFCFLDIRSPGLGDTAMYLCATSRVGSGGAREQYFGPGTRLTVT.

The chain is built from TRBV9 and TRBJ1-6; 8 bases are shared with TRBD1. The junction had 12 bases not matched to a gene; V was cut back by 0 bases and J by 7 bases. In germline, CDR1 is SGDLS, CDR2 YYNGEE. This CDR3 has 18 amino acids. CDR3 DNA sequence: TGTGCCAGCAGCGTAGGGCCCCCAGGGACAGGAGGCAATTCACCCCTCCACTTT. This sequence encodes CASSVGPPGTGGNSPLHF.